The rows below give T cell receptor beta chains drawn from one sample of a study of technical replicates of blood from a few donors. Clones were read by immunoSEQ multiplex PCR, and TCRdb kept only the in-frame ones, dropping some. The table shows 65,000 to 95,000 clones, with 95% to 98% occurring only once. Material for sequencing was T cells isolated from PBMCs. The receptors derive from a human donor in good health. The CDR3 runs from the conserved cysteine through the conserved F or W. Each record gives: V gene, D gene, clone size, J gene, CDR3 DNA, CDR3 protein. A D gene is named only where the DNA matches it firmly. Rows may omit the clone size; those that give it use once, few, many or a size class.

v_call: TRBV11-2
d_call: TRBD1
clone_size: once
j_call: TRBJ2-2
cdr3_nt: TGTGCCAGCAGCCTAGACAGGGGCGGCACCGGGGAGCTGTTTTTT
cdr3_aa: CASSLDRGGTGELFF

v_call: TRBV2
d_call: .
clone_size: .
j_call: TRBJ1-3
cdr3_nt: TGTGCCAGCAGTGTAAAAATAGAGCGGGCTGGAAACACCATATATTTT
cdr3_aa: CASSVKIERAGNTIYF

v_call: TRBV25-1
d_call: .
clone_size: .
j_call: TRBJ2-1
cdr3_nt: TGTGCCAGCAGTGAATATGGGCTAGCCGGGTATGAGCAGTTCTTC
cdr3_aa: CASSEYGLAGYEQFF

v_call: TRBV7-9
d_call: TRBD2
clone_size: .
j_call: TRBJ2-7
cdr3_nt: TGTGCCAGTGGGTTAGGGACTAGCGGGGGGTCTTACGAGCAGTACTTC
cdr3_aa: CASGLGTSGGSYEQYF

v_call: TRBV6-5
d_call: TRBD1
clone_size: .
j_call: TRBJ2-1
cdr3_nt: TGTGCCAGCAGACCCGGGACAGGGTTTGGTGAGCAGTTCTTC
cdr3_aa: CASRPGTGFGEQFF

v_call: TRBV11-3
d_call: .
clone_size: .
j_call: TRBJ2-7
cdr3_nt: TGTGCCAGCAGCCTACAGGGGAGGCCTCCCTACGAGCAGTACTTC
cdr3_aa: CASSLQGRPPYEQYF

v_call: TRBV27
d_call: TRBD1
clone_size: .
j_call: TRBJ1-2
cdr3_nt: TGTGCCAGCAGTTCGTTAGGGACAGGGGTTCTGGAACTTAGGAGTGGCTACACCTTC
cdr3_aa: CASSSLGTGVLELRSGYTF

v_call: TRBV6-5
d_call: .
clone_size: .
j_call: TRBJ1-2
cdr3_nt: TGTGCCAGCAGCCCTGCAGGGTCGGACTATGGCTACACCTTC
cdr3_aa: CASSPAGSDYGYTF

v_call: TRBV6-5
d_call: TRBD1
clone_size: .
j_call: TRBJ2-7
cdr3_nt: TGTGCCAGCAGTTTCAACAGGGGACCCTACGAGCAGTACTTC
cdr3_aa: CASSFNRGPYEQYF

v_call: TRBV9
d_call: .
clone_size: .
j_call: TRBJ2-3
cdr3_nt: TGTGCCAGCAGCGTAGAGGAGGGGAGCACAGATACGCAGTATTTT
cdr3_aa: CASSVEEGSTDTQYF

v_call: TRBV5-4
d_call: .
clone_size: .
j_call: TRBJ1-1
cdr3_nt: TGTGCCAGCAGCTCTGGAACAGGGTTCATGGCGGCTTTCTTT
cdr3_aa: CASSSGTGFMAAFF

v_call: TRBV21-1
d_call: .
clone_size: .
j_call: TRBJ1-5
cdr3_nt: TGTGCCAGCAGCAAAGGAACTCATGAGGGCGCTCTCTTTAGCAATCAGCCCCAGCATTTT
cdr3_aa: CASSKGTHEGALFSNQPQHF

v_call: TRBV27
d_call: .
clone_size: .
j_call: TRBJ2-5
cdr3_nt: TGTGCCAGCAGTTTTCTTGGAGGTCCGGAGACCCAGTACTTC
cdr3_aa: CASSFLGGPETQYF

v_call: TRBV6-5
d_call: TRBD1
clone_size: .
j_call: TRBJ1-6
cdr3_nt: TGTGCCAGCAGTTTTCGGACAGGGGCCGATTCACCCCTCCACTTT
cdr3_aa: CASSFRTGADSPLHF

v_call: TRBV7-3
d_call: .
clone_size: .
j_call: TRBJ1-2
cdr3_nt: TGTGCCAGCAGCTCTTCAGGGGACTATGGCTACACCTTC
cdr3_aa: CASSSSGDYGYTF

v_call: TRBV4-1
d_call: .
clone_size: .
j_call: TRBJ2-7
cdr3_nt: TGCGCCAGCAGCCAAGCGATTCTAGAGACTAGACAATTGAGCTCCTACGAGCAGTACTTC
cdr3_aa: CASSQAILETRQLSSYEQYF

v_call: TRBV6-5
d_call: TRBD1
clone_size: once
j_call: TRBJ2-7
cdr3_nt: TGTGCCAGCAGGAGACAGGGGCCTCTCTACGAGCAGTACTTC
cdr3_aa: CASRRQGPLYEQYF

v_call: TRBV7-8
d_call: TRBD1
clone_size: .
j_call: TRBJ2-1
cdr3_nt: TGTGCCAGCAGCTCCTCAGTCGGACAGGGGGCGTTAAATGAGCAGTTCTTC
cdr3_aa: CASSSSVGQGALNEQFF

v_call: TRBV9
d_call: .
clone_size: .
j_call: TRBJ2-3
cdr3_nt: TGTGCCAGCAGCGCATCTAGGGATACGCAGTATTTT
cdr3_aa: CASSASRDTQYF

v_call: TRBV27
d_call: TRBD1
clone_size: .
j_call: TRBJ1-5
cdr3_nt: TGTGCCAGCAGCCAGCGGGACAGGGGGCCTAATCAGCCCCAGCATTTT
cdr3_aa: CASSQRDRGPNQPQHF

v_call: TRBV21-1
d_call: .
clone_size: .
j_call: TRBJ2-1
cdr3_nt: TGTGCCAGCAGCAAAGAGTGCAGAGGGGGCGGCTGGACTAGCGGAGGCTCCTACAATGAGCAGTTCTTC
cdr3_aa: CASSKECRGGGWTSGGSYNEQFF

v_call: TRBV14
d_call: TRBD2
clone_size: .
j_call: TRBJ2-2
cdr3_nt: TGTGCCAGCAGCCAGGGACTAGCATCCGGGGAGCTGTTTTTT
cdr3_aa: CASSQGLASGELFF

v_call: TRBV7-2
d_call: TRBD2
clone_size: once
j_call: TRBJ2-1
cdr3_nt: TGTGCCAGCAGCTTCAGACTAGCGGGTGCCTACAATGAGCAGTTCTTC
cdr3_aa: CASSFRLAGAYNEQFF

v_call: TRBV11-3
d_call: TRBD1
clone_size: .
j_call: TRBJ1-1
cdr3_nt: TGTGCCAGCAGCTTAGTAACAGGGGGTGGAGCTTTCTTT
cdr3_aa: CASSLVTGGGAFF

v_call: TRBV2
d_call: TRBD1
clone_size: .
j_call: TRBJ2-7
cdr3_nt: TGTGCCAGCAGCCTAGACAGGGGGAACGAGCAGTACTTC
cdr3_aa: CASSLDRGNEQYF

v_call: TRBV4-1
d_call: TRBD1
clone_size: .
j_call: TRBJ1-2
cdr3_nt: TGCGCCAGCAGCCAATTGACAGGGGGAGACTATGGCTACACCTTC
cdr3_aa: CASSQLTGGDYGYTF

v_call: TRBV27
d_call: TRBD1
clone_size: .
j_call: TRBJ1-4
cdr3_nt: TGTGCCAGCAGTCCACTGGACAGGCAGGCTAATGAAAAACTGTTTTTT
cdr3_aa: CASSPLDRQANEKLFF

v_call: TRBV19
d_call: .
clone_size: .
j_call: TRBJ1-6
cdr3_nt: TGTGCCAGTAGTATTAAGGACAGCCACTCACCCCTCCACTTT
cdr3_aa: CASSIKDSHSPLHF

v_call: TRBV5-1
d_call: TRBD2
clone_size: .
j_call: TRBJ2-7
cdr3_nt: TGCGCCAGCAGCCCTACTACTAGCGGGAGGGCCTCGGCCCACGAGCAGTACTTC
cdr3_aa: CASSPTTSGRASAHEQYF

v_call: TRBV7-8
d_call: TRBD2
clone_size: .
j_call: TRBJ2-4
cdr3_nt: TGTGCCAGCAGCCCCCTCAGCGGGGGACCAGCCAAAAACATTCAGTACTTC
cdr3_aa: CASSPLSGGPAKNIQYF

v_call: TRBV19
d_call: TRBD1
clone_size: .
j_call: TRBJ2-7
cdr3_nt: TGTGCCAGTAGTGCCCGGACAGGGGGCTACGAGCAGTACTTC
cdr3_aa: CASSARTGGYEQYF

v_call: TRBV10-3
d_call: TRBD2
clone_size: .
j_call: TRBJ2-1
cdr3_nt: TGTGCCATCAGTGACAGCGGGGGTGGCACTGAGCAGTTCTTC
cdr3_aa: CAISDSGGGTEQFF

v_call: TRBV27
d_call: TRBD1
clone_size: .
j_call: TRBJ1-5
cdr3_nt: TGTGCCAGCAGAAGAGACAGGGGGCGGAACGATCAGCCCCAGCATTTT
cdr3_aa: CASRRDRGRNDQPQHF

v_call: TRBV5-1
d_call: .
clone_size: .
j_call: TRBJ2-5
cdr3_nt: TGCGCCAGCAGCACCGGACTAACTCAAGAGACCCAGTACTTC
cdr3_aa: CASSTGLTQETQYF

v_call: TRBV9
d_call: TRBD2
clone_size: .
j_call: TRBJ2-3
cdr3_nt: TGTGCCAGCAGCGTAGGCGGGACTAGCTTCACAGATACGCAGTATTTT
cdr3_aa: CASSVGGTSFTDTQYF

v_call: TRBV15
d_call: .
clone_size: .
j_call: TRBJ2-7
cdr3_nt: TGTGCCACCAGCCTCAACAGATACGAGCAGTACTTC
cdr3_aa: CATSLNRYEQYF

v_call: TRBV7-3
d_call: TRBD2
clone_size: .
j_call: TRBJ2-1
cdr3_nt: TGTGCCAGCAGCCCCTTAGCGGGACCACGAAAGGATGAGCAGTTCTTC
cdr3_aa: CASSPLAGPRKDEQFF

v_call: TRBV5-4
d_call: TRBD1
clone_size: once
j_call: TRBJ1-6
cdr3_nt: TGTGCCAGCAGCTCGGGACAGCTAAATTCACCCCTCCACTTT
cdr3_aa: CASSSGQLNSPLHF

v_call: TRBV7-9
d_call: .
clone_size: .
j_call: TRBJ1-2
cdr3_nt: TGTGCCAGCAGCTTTTCGGGGTCCAGCTATGGCTACACCTTC
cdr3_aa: CASSFSGSSYGYTF

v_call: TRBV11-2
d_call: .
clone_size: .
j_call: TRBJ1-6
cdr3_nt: TGTGCCAGCAGCTTAGAGGTCAGGAATAATTCACCCCTCCACTTT
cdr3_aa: CASSLEVRNNSPLHF

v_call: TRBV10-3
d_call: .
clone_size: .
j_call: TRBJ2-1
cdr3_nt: TGTGCCACCCAATTGTCAGGGGAGGGGGACAATGAGCAGTTCTTC
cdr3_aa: CATQLSGEGDNEQFF

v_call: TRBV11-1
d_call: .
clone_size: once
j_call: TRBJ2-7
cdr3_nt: TGTGCCAGCAGCTTAACGGTTGCAGGGCGCGAGCAGTACTTC
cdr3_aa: CASSLTVAGREQYF